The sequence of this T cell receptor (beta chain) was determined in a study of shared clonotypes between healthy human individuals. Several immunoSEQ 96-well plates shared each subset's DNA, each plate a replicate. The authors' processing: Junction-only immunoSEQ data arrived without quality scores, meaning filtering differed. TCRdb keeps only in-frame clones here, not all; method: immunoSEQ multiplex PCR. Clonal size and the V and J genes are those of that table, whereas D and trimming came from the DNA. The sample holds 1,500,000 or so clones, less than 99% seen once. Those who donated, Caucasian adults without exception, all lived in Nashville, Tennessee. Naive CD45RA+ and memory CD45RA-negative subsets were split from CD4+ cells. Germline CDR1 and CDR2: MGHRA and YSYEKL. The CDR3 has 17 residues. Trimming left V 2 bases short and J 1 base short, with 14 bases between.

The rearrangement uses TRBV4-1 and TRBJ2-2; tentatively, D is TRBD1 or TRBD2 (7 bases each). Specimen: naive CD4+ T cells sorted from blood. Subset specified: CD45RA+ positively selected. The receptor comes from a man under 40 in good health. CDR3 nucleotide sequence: TGCGCCAGCAGCCAACCCGACAGGGAGGGGAACACCGGGGAGCTGTTTTTT. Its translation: CASSQPDREGNTGELFF.